This T cell receptor beta chain is drawn from a study of cytomegalovirus exposure and HLA in healthy donors. Study-level points and caveats: Some V segments, including TRBV6-2 and TRBV6-3, were excluded as indistinguishable. In a later analysis, CMV-associated beta chains were mostly HLA-associated, it appeared.

13 Jbeta primers and 60 Vbeta primers were used for the PCR. Sequencing used immunoSEQ multiplex PCR; TCRdb keeps in-frame clones, though not all of them. In the table there are fewer than 200,000 clones, over 60% of which are singletons. Unmatched junction bases numbered 6, after V lost 8 bases and J lost 2 bases. The CDR3 is 14 residues long. Comment on this clone: Antigen: not known.

This rearrangement joins TRBV23-1 to TRBJ1-5; 7 bases are shared with TRBD1. TRBV23-1 is an ORF; its function is uncertain. Sequencing used PBMCs. The sequence derives from a female donor in good health and CMV-seronegative. CDR3 in amino acids: CASETGNRNQPQHF. The CDR3 DNA follows: TGCGCCAGCGAGACAGGGAATCGCAATCAGCCCCAGCATTTT.